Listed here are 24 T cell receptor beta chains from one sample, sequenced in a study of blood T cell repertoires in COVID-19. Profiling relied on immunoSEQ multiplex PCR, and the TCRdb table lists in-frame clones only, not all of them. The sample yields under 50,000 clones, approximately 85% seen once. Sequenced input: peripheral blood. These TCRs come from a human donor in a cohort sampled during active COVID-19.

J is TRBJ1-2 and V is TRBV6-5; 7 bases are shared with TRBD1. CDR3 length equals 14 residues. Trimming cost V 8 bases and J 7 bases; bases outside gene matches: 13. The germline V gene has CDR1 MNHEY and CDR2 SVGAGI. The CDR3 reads CASAQGVGGGGYTF. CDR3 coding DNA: TGTGCCAGCGCCCAGGGGGTGGGGGGCGGTGGCTACACCTTC.

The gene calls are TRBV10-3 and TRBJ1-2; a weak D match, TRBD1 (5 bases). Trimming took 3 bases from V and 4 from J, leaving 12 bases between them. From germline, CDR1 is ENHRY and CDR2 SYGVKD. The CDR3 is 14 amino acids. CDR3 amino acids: CAISEPGELYGYTF. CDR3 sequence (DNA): TGTGCCATCAGTGAACCGGGGGAACTCTATGGCTACACCTTC.

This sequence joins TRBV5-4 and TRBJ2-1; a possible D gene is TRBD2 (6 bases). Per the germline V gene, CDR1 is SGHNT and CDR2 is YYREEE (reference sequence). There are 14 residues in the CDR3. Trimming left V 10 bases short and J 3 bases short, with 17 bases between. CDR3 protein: CADGGRGNYNEQFF. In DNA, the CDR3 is TGTGCCGACGGGGGTCGGGGGAACTACAATGAGCAGTTCTTC.

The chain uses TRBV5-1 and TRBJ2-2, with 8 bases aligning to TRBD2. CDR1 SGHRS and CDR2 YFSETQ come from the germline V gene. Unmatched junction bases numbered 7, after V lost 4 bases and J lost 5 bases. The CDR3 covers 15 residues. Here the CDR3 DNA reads TGCGCCAGCAGCCAAGGACTAGCCCGGACCGGGGAGCTGTTTTTT. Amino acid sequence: CASSQGLARTGELFF. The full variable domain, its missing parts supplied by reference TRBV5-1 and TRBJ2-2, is KAGVTQTPRYLIKTRGQQVTLSCSPISGHRSVSWYQQTPGQGLQFLFEYFSETQRNKGNFPGRFSGRQFSNSRSEMNVSTLELGDSALYLCASSQGLARTGELFFGEGSRLTVL.

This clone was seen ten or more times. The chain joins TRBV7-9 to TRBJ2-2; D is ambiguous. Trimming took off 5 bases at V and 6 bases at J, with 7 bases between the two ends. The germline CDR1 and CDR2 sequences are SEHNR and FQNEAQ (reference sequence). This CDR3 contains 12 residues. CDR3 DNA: TGTGCCAGCAGCCCAAGCCCCGGGGAGCTGTTTTTT. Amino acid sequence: CASSPSPGELFF. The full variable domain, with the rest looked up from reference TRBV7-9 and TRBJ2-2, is DTGVSQNPRHKITKRGQNVTFRCDPISEHNRLYWYRQTLGQGPEFLTYFQNEAQLEKSRLLSDRFSAERPKGSFSTLEIQRTEQGDSAMYLCASSPSPGELFFGEGSRLTVL.

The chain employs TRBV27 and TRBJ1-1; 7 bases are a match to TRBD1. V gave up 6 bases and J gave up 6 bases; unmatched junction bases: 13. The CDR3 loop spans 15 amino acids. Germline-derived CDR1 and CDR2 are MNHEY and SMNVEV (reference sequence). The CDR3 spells CASSNLGQDSAEAFF. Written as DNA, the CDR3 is TGTGCCAGCAGCAACCTTGGACAGGATAGCGCTGAAGCTTTCTTT.

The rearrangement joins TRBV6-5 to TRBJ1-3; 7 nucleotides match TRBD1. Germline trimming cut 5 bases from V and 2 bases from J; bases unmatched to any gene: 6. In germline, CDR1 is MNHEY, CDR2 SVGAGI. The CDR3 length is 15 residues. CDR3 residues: CASSPRGAAGNTIYF. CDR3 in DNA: TGTGCCAGCAGTCCCAGGGGGGCTGCTGGAAACACCATATATTTT.

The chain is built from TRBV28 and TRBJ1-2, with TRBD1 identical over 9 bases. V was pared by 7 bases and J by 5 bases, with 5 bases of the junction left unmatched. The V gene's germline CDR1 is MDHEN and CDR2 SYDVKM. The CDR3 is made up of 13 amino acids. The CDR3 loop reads CASKVGTGYGYTF. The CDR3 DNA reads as TGTGCCAGCAAGGTCGGGACAGGGTATGGCTACACCTTC.

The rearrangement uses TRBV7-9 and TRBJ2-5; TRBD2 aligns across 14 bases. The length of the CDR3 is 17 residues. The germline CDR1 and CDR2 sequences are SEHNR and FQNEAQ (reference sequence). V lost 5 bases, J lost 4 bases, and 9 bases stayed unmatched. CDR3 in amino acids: CASSPPGTSGRGETQYF. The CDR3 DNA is TGTGCCAGCAGCCCACCTGGGACTAGCGGGAGAGGAGAGACCCAGTACTTC.

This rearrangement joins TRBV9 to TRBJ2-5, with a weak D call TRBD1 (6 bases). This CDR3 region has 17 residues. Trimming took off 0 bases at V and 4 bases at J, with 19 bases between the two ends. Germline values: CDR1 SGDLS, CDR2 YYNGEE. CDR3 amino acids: CASSVVPLGRGRETQYF. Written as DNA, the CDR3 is TGTGCCAGCAGCGTAGTTCCATTGGGCAGGGGAAGAGAGACCCAGTACTTC. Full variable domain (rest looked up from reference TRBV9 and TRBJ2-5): DSGVTQTPKHLITATGQRVTLRCSPRSGDLSVYWYQQSLDQGLQFLIQYYNGEERAKGNILERFSAQQFPDLHSELNLSSLELGDSALYFCASSVVPLGRGRETQYFGPGTRLLVL.

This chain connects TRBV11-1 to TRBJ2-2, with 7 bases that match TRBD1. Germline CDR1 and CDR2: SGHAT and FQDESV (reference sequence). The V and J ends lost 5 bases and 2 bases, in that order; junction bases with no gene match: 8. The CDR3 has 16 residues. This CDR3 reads CASSSRQGYNTGELFF. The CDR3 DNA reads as TGTGCCAGCAGCAGTCGACAGGGTTATAACACCGGGGAGCTGTTTTTT.

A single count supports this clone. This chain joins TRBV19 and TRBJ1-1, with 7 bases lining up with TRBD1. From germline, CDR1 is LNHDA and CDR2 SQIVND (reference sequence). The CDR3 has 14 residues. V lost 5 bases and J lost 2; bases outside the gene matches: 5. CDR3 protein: CASSVTGVNTEAFF. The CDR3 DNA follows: TGTGCCAGTAGTGTAACAGGGGTTAACACTGAAGCTTTCTTT.

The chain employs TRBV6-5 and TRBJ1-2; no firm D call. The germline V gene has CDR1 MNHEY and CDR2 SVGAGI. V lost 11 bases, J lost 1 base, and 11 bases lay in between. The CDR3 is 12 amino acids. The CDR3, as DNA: TGTGCCGCCCAACAGCTTAACTATGGCTACACCTTC. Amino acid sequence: CAAQQLNYGYTF.

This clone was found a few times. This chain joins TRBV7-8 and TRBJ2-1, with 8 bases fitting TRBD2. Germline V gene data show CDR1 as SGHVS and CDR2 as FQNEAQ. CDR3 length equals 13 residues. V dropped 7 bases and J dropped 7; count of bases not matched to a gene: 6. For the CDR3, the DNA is TGTGCCAGCACCACCGGGAGGGGGAATGAGCAGTTCTTC. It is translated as CASTTGRGNEQFF.

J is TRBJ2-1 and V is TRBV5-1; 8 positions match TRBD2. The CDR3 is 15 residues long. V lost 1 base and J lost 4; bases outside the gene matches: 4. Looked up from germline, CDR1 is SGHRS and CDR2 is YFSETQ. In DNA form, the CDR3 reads TGCGCCAGCAGCTTGTCCGCGGGAGGTTACAATGAGCAGTTCTTC. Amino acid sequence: CASSLSAGGYNEQFF.

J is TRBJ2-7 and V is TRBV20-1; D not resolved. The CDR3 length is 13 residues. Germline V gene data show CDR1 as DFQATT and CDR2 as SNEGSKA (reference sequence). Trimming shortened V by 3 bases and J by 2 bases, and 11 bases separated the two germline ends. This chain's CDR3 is CSASPPGAYEQYF. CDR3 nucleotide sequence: TGCAGTGCTAGTCCCCCAGGCGCCTACGAGCAGTACTTC.

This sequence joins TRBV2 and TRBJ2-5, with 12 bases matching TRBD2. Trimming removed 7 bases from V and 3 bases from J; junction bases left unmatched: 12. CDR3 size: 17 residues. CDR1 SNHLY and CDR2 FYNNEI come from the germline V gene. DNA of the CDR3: TGTGCCAGCATGGGACTAGCGGGCGAAACGGAGAAAGAGACCCAGTACTTC. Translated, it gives CASMGLAGETEKETQYF.

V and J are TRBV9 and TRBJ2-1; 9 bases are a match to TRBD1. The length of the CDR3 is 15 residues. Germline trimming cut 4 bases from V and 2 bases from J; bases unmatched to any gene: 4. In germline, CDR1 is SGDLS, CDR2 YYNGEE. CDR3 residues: CASSPTGGTYNEQFF. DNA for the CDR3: TGTGCCAGCAGCCCCACAGGGGGCACCTACAATGAGCAGTTCTTC.

The CDR3 loop reads CASSLSRESPLHF. In DNA form, the CDR3 reads TGCGCCAGCAGCTTGTCGCGGGAATCACCCCTCCACTTT. The V call is TRBV5-1, the J call TRBJ1-6; no definite D call. The V end lost 1 base, the J end lost 10 bases, and 9 bases lay between the germline ends. The germline V gene encodes CDR1 SGHRS and CDR2 YFSETQ. The length of the CDR3 is 13 residues. The full variable domain, completed using reference TRBV5-1 and TRBJ1-6, is KAGVTQTPRYLIKTRGQQVTLSCSPISGHRSVSWYQQTPGQGLQFLFEYFSETQRNKGNFPGRFSGRQFSNSRSEMNVSTLELGDSALYLCASSLSRESPLHFGNGTRLTVT.

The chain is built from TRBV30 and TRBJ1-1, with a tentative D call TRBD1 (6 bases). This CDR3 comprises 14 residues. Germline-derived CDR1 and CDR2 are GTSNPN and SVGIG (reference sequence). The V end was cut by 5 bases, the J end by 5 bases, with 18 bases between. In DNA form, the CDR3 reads TGTGCCTGGTTCGGGGGGGCGAGGGTTACTGAAGCTTTCTTT. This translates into CAWFGGARVTEAFF. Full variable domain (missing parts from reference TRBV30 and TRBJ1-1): SQTIHQWPATLVQPVGSPLSLECTVEGTSNPNLYWYRQAAGRGLQLLFYSVGIGQISSEVPQNLSASRPQDRQFILSSKKLLLSDSGFYLCAWFGGARVTEAFFGQGTRLTVV.

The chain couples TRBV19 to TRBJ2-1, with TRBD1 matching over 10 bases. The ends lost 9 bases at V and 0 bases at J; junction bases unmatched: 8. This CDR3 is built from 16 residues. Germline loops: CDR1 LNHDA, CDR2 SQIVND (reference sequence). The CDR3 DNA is TGTGCCAGCCGGGACAGGGGTCCGGGCTCCTACAATGAGCAGTTCTTC. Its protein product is CASRDRGPGSYNEQFF.

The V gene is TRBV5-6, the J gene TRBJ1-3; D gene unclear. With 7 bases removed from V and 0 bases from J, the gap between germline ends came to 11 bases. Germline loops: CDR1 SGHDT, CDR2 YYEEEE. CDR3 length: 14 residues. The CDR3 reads CASAPLHSGNTIYF. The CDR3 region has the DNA TGTGCCAGCGCTCCCTTACACTCTGGAAACACCATATATTTT.

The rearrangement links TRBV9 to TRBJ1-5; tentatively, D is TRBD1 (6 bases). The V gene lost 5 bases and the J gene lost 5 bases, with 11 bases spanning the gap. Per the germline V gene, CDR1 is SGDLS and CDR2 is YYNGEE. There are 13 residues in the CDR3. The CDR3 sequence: CASSRGTDQPQHF. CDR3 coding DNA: TGTGCCAGCAGTAGGGGGACGGATCAGCCCCAGCATTTT.

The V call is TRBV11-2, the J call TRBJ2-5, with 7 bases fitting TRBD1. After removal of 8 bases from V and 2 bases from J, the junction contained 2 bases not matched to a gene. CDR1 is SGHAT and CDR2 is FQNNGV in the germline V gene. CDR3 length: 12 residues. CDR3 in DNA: TGTGCCAGCCGACAGGGTCAAGAGACCCAGTACTTC. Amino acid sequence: CASRQGQETQYF.